A selection of T cell receptor beta chains follows, all from one sample in a study of T-cell memory formation after mild COVID-19. A single record per CDR3 protein comes from TCRdb applying MiXCR to the 5' RACE reads. This table has over 500,000 distinct CDR3 sequences, 15% to 20% appearing once. Input material: PBMCs or a T cell subset sorted from them (not recorded which). These receptors were collected from an adult woman who had mild COVID-19 (a few samples of this study predate the infection). Cell type and time point are not known. Each CDR3 is given with its conserved first and last residue. The D gene is left open where the match is weak. Expanded clones get a size class; other rows say once, few or many, or leave the size out.

clone size: many; V gene: TRBV7-6; D gene: NA; J gene: TRBJ2-7; CDR3 protein: CASSSDRSSYEQYF; CDR3 DNA: TGTGCCAGCAGCTCTGACAGGAGCTCCTACGAGCAGTACTTC
clone size: few; V gene: TRBV11-2; D gene: NA; J gene: TRBJ2-5; CDR3 protein: CASSLVEGVGETQYF; CDR3 DNA: TGTGCCAGCAGCTTAGTAGAGGGGGTTGGGGAGACCCAGTACTTC
clone size: many; V gene: TRBV4-2; D gene: NA; J gene: TRBJ1-2; CDR3 protein: CASSQELYGYTF; CDR3 DNA: TGTGCCAGCAGCCAAGAACTGTATGGCTACACCTTC
clone size: few; V gene: TRBV14; D gene: TRBD1; J gene: TRBJ2-1; CDR3 protein: CASSPMGQAFPTLYNEQFF; CDR3 DNA: TGTGCCAGCAGCCCTATGGGACAGGCGTTCCCCACCCTTTACAATGAGCAGTTCTTC
clone size: NA; V gene: TRBV4-1; D gene: NA; J gene: TRBJ2-5; CDR3 protein: CASSHAGGGETQYF; CDR3 DNA: TGCGCCAGCAGCCACGCTGGTGGCGGGGAGACCCAGTACTTC
clone size: NA; V gene: TRBV5-4; D gene: NA; J gene: TRBJ2-1; CDR3 protein: CASSQLGAYNEQFF; CDR3 DNA: TGTGCCAGCAGCCAGCTCGGGGCGTACAATGAGCAGTTCTTC
clone size: NA; V gene: TRBV9; D gene: NA; J gene: TRBJ1-2; CDR3 protein: CASSPIGQNYGYTF; CDR3 DNA: TGTGCCAGCAGCCCTATCGGACAGAACTATGGCTACACCTTC
clone size: few; V gene: TRBV7-9; D gene: TRBD1; J gene: TRBJ2-7; CDR3 protein: CASSSLDRGIGGSSYEQYF; CDR3 DNA: TGTGCCAGCAGCTCCCTGGACAGGGGAATCGGCGGGAGCTCCTACGAGCAGTACTTC
clone size: NA; V gene: TRBV3-1; D gene: TRBD2; J gene: TRBJ2-2; CDR3 protein: CASSQPPGLAGPATGELFF; CDR3 DNA: TGTGCCAGCAGCCAACCCCCGGGACTAGCGGGACCCGCCACCGGGGAGCTGTTTTTT
clone size: many; V gene: TRBV6-5; D gene: TRBD1; J gene: TRBJ2-7; CDR3 protein: CASSRPGQGSYEQYF; CDR3 DNA: TGTGCCAGCAGCCGCCCGGGACAGGGTTCCTACGAGCAGTACTTC
clone size: many; V gene: TRBV30; D gene: NA; J gene: TRBJ1-3; CDR3 protein: CAWSQGRSPSGNTIYF; CDR3 DNA: TGTGCCTGGAGTCAGGGGCGTTCCCCCTCTGGAAACACCATATATTTT
clone size: few; V gene: TRBV4-3; D gene: NA; J gene: TRBJ2-3; CDR3 protein: CASSRKDGSTDTQYF; CDR3 DNA: TGCGCCAGCAGCCGCAAGGACGGATCCACAGATACGCAGTATTTT
clone size: NA; V gene: TRBV4-1; D gene: NA; J gene: TRBJ2-6; CDR3 protein: CASSHDGYTGANVLTF; CDR3 DNA: TGCGCCAGCAGCCATGACGGTTATACTGGGGCCAACGTCCTGACTTTC
clone size: NA; V gene: TRBV5-1; D gene: NA; J gene: TRBJ2-1; CDR3 protein: CASSLGEGANEQFF; CDR3 DNA: TGCGCCAGCAGCTTGGGGGAGGGGGCTAATGAGCAGTTCTTC
clone size: NA; V gene: TRBV20-1; D gene: TRBD1; J gene: TRBJ2-7; CDR3 protein: CSAPLPDRSSYEQYF; CDR3 DNA: TGCAGTGCCCCGCTACCGGACAGGAGTTCCTACGAGCAGTACTTC
clone size: many; V gene: TRBV10-3; D gene: NA; J gene: TRBJ1-2; CDR3 protein: CASRGIYGYTF; CDR3 DNA: TGTGCCAGCAGGGGTATCTATGGCTACACCTTC
clone size: NA; V gene: TRBV20-1; D gene: NA; J gene: TRBJ1-1; CDR3 protein: CSATQGTFTEAFF; CDR3 DNA: TGCAGTGCCACCCAGGGGACCTTCACTGAAGCTTTCTTT
clone size: NA; V gene: TRBV5-1; D gene: NA; J gene: TRBJ2-6; CDR3 protein: CASSLERSPSGANVLTF; CDR3 DNA: TGCGCCAGCAGCTTGGAACGGAGCCCCTCTGGGGCCAACGTCCTGACTTTC
clone size: NA; V gene: TRBV7-2; D gene: NA; J gene: TRBJ2-5; CDR3 protein: CASSLKSGVVETQYF; CDR3 DNA: TGTGCCAGCAGCTTGAAATCTGGAGTTGTAGAGACCCAGTACTTC
clone size: NA; V gene: TRBV19; D gene: NA; J gene: TRBJ2-3; CDR3 protein: CASSIRQATDTQYF; CDR3 DNA: TGTGCCAGTAGTATCCGACAGGCCACAGATACGCAGTATTTT
clone size: few; V gene: TRBV20-1; D gene: TRBD2; J gene: TRBJ2-7; CDR3 protein: CSAAPKRGGEQYF; CDR3 DNA: TGCAGTGCTGCGCCGAAGCGGGGGGGCGAGCAGTACTTC
clone size: NA; V gene: TRBV7-2; D gene: NA; J gene: TRBJ2-2; CDR3 protein: CASSLGWDISGELFF; CDR3 DNA: TGTGCCAGCAGCTTAGGCTGGGACATTTCCGGGGAGCTGTTTTTT